This TCR beta chain was recovered during a study of tumor-infiltrating lymphocytes in primary liver carcinoma. Across the whole study: Donors underwent surgery for histopathologically diagnosed primary liver carcinoma.

A constant-region primer served to make TCR beta cDNA from around 500 ng total RNA. Three nested multiplex PCR rounds, a slightly modified ARM-PCR method, built the TCR beta libraries. The first two PCR rounds used TRBV1-TRBV30 primers with a Cbeta primer, roughly 10 cycles each. TCRdb reprocessed the multiplex PCR reads with MiXCR, giving one entry per CDR3 protein. The sample shows 180,000 or so distinct CDR3 sequences, around 60% of them seen only once. Blood RNA originated from unsorted whole blood, with germline DNA additionally extracted. In germline, CDR1 is SGHRS, CDR2 YFSETQ. Deletions cut 2 bases from V and 8 bases from J, with 16 bases between. The CDR3 runs to 15 residues.

The rearrangement links TRBV5-1 to TRBJ1-4, with D possibly matching TRBD1 (5 bases). The sample taken for sequencing was peripheral blood. The sequence was obtained from a man aged 35 to 55 with primary liver carcinoma and hepatitis B virus infection. Here the CDR3 DNA reads TGCGCCAGCAGCTTCTACGGGACGGACGGGGAAAAACTGTTTTTT. Amino acids: CASSFYGTDGEKLFF.